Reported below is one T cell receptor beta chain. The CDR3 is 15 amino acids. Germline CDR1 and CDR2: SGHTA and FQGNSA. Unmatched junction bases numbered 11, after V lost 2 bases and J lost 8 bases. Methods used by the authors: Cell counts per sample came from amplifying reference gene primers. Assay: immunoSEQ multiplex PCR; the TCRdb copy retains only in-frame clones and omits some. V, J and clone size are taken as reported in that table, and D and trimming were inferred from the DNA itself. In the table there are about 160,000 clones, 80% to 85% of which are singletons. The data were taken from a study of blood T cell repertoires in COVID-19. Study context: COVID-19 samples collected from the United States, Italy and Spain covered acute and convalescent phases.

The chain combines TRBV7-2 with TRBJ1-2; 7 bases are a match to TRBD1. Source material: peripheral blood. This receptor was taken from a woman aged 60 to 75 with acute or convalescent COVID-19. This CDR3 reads CASSLRQGPPDGYTF. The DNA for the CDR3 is TGTGCCAGCAGCTTAAGACAGGGCCCCCCTGACGGCTACACCTTC.